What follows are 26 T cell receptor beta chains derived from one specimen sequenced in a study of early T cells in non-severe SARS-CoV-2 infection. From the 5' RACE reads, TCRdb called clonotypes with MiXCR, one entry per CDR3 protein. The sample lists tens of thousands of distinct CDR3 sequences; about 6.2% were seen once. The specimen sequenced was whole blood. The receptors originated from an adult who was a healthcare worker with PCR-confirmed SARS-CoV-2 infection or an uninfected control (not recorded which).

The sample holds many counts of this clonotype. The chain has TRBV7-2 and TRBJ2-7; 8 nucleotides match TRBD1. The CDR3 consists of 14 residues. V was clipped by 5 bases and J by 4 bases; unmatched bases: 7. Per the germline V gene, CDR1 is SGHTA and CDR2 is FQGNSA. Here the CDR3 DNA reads TGTGCCAGCAGCCGATGGACAGGGCAATACGAGCAGTACTTC. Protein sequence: CASSRWTGQYEQYF. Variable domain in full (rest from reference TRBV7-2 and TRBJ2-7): GAGVSQSPSNKVTEKGKDVELRCDPISGHTALYWYRQSLGQGLEFLIYFQGNSAPDKSGLPSDRFSAERTGGSVSTLTIQRTQQEDSAVYLCASSRWTGQYEQYFGPGTRLTVT.

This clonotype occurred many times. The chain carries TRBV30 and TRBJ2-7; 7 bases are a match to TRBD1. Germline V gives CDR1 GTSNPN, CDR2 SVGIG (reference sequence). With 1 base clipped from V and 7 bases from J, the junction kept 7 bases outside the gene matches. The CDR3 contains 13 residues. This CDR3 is CAWSEGQGVEQYF. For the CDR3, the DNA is TGTGCCTGGAGTGAAGGCCAGGGGGTTGAGCAGTACTTC. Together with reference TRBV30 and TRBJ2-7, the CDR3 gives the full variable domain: SQTIHQWPATLVQPVGSPLSLECTVEGTSNPNLYWYRQAAGRGLQLLFYSVGIGQISSEVPQNLSASRPQDRQFILSSKKLLLSDSGFYLCAWSEGQGVEQYFGPGTRLTVT.

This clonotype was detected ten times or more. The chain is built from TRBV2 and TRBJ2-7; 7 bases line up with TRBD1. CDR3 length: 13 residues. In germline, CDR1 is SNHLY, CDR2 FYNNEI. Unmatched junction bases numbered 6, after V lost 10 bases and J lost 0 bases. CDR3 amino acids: CAKGQLSSYEQYF. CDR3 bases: TGTGCCAAGGGACAGTTGAGCTCCTACGAGCAGTACTTC.

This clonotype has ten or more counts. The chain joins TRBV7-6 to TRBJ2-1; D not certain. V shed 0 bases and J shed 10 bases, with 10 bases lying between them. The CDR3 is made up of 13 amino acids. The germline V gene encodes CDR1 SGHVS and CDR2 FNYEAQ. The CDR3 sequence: CASSLAPGGEQFF. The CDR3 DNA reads TGTGCCAGCAGCTTAGCGCCTGGTGGGGAGCAGTTCTTC.

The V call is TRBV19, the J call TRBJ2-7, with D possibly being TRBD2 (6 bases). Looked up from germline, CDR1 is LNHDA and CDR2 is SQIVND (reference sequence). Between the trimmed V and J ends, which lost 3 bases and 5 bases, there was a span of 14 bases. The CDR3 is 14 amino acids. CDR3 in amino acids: CASSIAAGPNEQYF. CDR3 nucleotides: TGTGCCAGTAGTATCGCGGCGGGACCCAACGAGCAGTACTTC.

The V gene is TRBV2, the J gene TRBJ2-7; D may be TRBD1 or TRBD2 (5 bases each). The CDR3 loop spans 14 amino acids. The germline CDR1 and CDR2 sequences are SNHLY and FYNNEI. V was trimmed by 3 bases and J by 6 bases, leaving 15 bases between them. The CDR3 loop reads CASSDQGRVGEQYF. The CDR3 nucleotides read TGTGCCAGCAGTGATCAGGGACGGGTTGGCGAGCAGTACTTC.

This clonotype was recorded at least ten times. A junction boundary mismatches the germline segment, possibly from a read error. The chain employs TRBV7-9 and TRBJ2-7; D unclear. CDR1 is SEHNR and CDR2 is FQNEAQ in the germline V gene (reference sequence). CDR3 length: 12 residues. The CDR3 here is CASSLILYEQHF. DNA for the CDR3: TGTGCCAGCAGCTTAATCCTCTACGAGCAGCACTTC.

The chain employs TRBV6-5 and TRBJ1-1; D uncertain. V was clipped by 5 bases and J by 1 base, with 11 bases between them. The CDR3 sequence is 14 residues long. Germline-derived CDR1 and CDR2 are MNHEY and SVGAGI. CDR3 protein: CASSTYTGNTEAFF. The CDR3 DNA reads TGTGCCAGCAGTACGTACACGGGGAACACTGAAGCTTTCTTT.

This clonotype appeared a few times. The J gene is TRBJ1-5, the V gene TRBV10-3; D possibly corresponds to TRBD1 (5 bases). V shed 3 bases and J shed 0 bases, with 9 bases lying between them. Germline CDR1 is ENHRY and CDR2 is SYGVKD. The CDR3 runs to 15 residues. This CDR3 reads CAISEGGHSNQPQHF. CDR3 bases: TGTGCCATCAGTGAAGGCGGACATAGCAATCAGCCCCAGCATTTT.

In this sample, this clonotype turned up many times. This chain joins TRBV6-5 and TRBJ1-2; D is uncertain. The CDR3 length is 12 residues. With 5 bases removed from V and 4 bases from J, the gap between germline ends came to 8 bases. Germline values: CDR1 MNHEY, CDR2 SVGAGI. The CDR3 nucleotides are TGTGCCAGCAGTGGCGCCGGCTATGGCTACACCTTC. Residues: CASSGAGYGYTF.

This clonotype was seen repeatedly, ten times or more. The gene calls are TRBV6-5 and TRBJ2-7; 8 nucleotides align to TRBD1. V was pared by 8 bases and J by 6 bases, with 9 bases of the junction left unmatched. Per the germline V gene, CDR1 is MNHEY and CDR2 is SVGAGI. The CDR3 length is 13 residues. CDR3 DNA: TGTGCCAGCGGCCTCACAGGGGGTATCGAGCAGTACTTC. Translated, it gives CASGLTGGIEQYF.

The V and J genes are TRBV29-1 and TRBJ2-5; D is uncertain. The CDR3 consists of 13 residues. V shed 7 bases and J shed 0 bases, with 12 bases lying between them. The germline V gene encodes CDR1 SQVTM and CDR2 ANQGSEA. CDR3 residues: CSGRRDYQETQYF. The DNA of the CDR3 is TGCAGCGGACGGCGAGACTACCAAGAGACCCAGTACTTC.

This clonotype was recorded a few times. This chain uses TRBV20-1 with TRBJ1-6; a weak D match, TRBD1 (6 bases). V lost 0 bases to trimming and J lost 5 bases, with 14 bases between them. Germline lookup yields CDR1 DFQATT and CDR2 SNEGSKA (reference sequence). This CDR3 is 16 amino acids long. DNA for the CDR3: TGCAGTGCTAGAGACGACAGGAGGGGGAATAATTCACCCCTCCACTTT. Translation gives CSARDDRRGNNSPLHF.

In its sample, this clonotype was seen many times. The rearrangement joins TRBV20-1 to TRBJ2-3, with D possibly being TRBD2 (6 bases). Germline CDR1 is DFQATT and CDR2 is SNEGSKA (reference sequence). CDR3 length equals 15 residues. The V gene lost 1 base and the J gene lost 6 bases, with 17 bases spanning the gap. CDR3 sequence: CSARAPPGLGDTQYF. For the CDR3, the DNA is TGCAGTGCTAGAGCCCCCCCGGGACTCGGCGATACGCAGTATTTT.

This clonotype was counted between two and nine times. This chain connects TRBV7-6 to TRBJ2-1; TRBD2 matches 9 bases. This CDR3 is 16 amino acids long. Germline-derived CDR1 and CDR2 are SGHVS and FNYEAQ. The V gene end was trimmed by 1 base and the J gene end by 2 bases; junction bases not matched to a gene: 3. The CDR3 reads CASSLDGGGAYNEQFF. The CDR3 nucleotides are TGTGCCAGCAGCTTAGATGGCGGGGGGGCCTACAATGAGCAGTTCTTC.

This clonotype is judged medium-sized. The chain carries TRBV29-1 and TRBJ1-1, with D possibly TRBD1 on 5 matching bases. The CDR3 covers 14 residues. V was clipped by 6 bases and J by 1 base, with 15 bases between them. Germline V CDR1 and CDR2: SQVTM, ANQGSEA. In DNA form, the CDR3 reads TGCAGCGTAGAGGCCCATAGGGGGAACACTGAAGCTTTCTTT. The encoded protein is CSVEAHRGNTEAFF.

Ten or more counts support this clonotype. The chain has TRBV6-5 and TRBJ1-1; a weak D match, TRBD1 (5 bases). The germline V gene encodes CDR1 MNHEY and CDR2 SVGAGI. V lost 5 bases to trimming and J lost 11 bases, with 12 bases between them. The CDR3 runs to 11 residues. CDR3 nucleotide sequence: TGTGCCAGCAGTGGGTGGGGGGACGCTTTCTTT. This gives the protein CASSGWGDAFF.

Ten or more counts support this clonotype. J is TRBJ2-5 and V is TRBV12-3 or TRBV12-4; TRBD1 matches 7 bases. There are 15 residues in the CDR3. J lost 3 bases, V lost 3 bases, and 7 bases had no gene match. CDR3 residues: CASSFRQGVKETQYF. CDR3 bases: TGTGCCAGCAGTTTTAGGCAGGGGGTTAAAGAGACCCAGTACTTC.

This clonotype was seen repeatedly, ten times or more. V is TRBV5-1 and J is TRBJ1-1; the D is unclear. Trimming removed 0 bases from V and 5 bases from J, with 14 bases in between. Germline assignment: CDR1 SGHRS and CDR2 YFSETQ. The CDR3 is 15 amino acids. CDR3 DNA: TGCGCCAGCAGCTTGGGGGCGGGATTGGGTACTGAAGCTTTCTTT. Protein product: CASSLGAGLGTEAFF.

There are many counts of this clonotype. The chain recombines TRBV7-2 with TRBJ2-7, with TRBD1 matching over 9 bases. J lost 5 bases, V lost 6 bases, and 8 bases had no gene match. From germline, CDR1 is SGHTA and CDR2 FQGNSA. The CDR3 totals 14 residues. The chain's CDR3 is CASSLRTGEDEQYF. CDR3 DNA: TGTGCCAGCAGTTTAAGGACAGGGGAGGACGAGCAGTACTTC.

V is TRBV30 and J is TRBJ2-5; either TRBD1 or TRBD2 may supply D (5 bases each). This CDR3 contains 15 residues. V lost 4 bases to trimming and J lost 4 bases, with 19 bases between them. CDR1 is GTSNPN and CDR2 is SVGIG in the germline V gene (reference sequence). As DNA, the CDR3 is TGTGCCTGGAATCCCACGGGGCAACCCAGAGAGACCCAGTACTTC. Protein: CAWNPTGQPRETQYF.

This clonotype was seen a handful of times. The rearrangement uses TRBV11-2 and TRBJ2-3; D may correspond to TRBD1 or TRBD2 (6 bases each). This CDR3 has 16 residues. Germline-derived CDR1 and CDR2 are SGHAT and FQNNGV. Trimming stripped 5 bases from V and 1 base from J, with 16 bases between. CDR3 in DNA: TGTGCCAGCAGCCCCCGACGGGGGCTGGGCACAGATACGCAGTATTTT. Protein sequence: CASSPRRGLGTDTQYF.

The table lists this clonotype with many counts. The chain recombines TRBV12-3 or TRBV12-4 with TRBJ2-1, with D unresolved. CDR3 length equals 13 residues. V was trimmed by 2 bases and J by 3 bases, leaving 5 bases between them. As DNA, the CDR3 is TGTGCCAGCAGTTTACGGTTCTACAATGAGCAGTTCTTC. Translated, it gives CASSLRFYNEQFF.

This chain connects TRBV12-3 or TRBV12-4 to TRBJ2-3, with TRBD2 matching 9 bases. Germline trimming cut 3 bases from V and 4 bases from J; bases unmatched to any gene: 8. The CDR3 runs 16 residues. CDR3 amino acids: CASSFTAGGPADTQYF. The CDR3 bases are TGTGCCAGCAGTTTCACCGCGGGGGGGCCCGCAGATACGCAGTATTTT.

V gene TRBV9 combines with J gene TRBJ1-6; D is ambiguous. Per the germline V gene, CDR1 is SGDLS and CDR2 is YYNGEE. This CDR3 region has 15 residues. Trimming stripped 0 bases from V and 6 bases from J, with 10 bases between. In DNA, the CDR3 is TGTGCCAGCAGCGTAGGTGGCGGCTCTAATTCACCCCTCCACTTT. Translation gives CASSVGGGSNSPLHF.

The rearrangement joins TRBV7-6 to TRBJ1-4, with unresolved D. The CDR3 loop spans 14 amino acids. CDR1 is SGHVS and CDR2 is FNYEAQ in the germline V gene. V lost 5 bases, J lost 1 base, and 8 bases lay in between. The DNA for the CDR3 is TGTGCCAGCAGCCAAATTGGAACTAATGAAAAACTGTTTTTT. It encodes CASSQIGTNEKLFF.